This TCR beta chain appears in the sequencing data of a study of human T cells and chemical hapten exposure. As for time point: patch test 1, 2 weeks after DPC sensitization. Treatment described: therapeutic diphenylcyclopropenone sensitization with weekly scalp DPC. This clonotype was observed many times. TCRdb itself ran the RACE reads through MiXCR, one entry per CDR3 protein. The sample records under 150,000 distinct CDR3 sequences, around an eighth being singletons. This specimen consisted of whole blood, obtained in connection with sensitization to the hapten diphenylcyclopropenone (DPC). This receptor was obtained from a woman aged 45 to 65 with alopecia areata. Some clones in this sample may be carry-over from other donors' samples.

This CDR3 is CASSFGNRRNTEAFF. The CDR3 DNA reads TGCGCCAGCAGTTTTGGGAATCGCCGAAACACTGAAGCTTTCTTT. The V call is TRBV10-1, the J call TRBJ1-1; no firm D call. CDR3 length equals 15 residues. V lost 5 bases and J 2 bases, leaving 15 bases between the germline ends. Germline CDR1 reads WNHNN; CDR2 reads SYGVQD (reference sequence).